These 9 T cell receptor beta chains were sequenced from one sample in a study of blood T cell repertoires in COVID-19. The method was immunoSEQ multiplex PCR; TCRdb's version includes in-frame clones alone and lacks a portion of them. Of over 150,000 clones listed, roughly 83% are singletons. Specimen: peripheral blood. Receptors originate from a woman aged 55-69 years with acute or convalescent COVID-19.

There are a few counts of this clone. J is TRBJ1-3 and V is TRBV5-1; TRBD1 matches at 9 bases. This CDR3 comprises 19 residues. Losses at the gene ends were 3 bases for V and 0 bases for J; bases not matched to a gene: 13. Germline values: CDR1 SGHRS, CDR2 YFSETQ. The CDR3 DNA is TGCGCCAGCAGCTGGGGGCGGACAGGGGAAAAGAACTCTGGAAACACCATATATTTT. Residues: CASSWGRTGEKNSGNTIYF.

This clone was found a few times. The gene calls are TRBV7-9 and TRBJ2-5; the match to TRBD2 covers 15 bases. The CDR3 extends over 16 amino acids. V was pared by 4 bases and J by 4 bases, with 4 bases of the junction left unmatched. Germline V gene data show CDR1 as SEHNR and CDR2 as FQNEAQ (reference sequence). The CDR3 spells CASSSGLAGGGETQYF. CDR3 sequence (DNA): TGTGCCAGCAGCTCGGGACTAGCGGGGGGCGGAGAGACCCAGTACTTC.

The chain couples TRBV13 to TRBJ1-1; D is undetermined. Trimming took off 5 bases at V and 7 bases at J, with 11 bases between the two ends. CDR1 and CDR2 (germline): PRHDT, FYEKMQ (reference sequence). This CDR3 contains 12 residues. CDR3 DNA: TGTGCCAGCAGCGCCCGGGGATTTGAAGCTTTCTTT. Translation gives CASSARGFEAFF.

The chain is built from TRBV9 and TRBJ2-6, with 9 nucleotides matching TRBD1. The CDR3 has 18 residues. From germline, CDR1 is SGDLS and CDR2 YYNGEE. Trimming cost V 4 bases and J 2 bases; bases outside gene matches: 10. The CDR3 DNA reads as TGTGCCAGCAGCCCTCGGACAGGGGAGAATACTGGGGCCAACGTCCTGACTTTC. Protein product: CASSPRTGENTGANVLTF.

The V call is TRBV3-1 (or the pseudogene TRBV3-2), the J call TRBJ1-4; D call uncertain. CDR1 is LGHDT, CDR2 YNNKEL, per germline (reference sequence). The CDR3 covers 14 residues. V gave up 1 base and J gave up 5 bases, with 8 bases separating them. CDR3 nucleotide sequence: TGTGCCAGCAGCCAAGGAACGAGAAATGAAAAACTGTTTTTT. Encoded protein: CASSQGTRNEKLFF.

In its sample, this clone was seen many times. This chain connects TRBV19 to TRBJ1-2, with D hard to call. This CDR3 comprises 12 residues. The V end was cut by 7 bases, the J end by 10 bases, with 16 bases between. Germline values: CDR1 LNHDA, CDR2 SQIVND (reference sequence). The CDR3 sequence is CASTPRQDFYTF. As DNA, the CDR3 is TGTGCCAGTACCCCCCGTCAGGACTTCTACACCTTC.

The chain is built from TRBV6-2 or TRBV6-3 and TRBJ1-5; perhaps TRBD1 as D (5 bases). The V gene's germline CDR1 is MNHEY and CDR2 SVGEGT. The CDR3 covers 15 residues. Trimming stripped 6 bases from V and 2 bases from J, with 14 bases between. CDR3 amino acids: CASSPGGVGNQPQHF. The DNA for the CDR3 is TGTGCCAGCAGCCCTGGAGGGGTGGGCAATCAGCCCCAGCATTTT.

V is TRBV7-2 and J is TRBJ2-5, with 14 bases identical to TRBD2. Germline V gene sequence: CDR1 SGHTA, CDR2 FQGNSA. This CDR3 has 17 amino acids. Trimming took 0 bases from V and 6 from J; bases not matched to a gene: 6. CDR3 bases: TGTGCCAGCAGCTTAGCTTGGACTAGCGGGGGGCTAAAGACCCAGTACTTC. Amino acid sequence: CASSLAWTSGGLKTQYF.

The chain links TRBV3-1 (or the pseudogene TRBV3-2) to TRBJ2-5; 8 positions match TRBD2. Looked up from germline, CDR1 is LGHDT and CDR2 is YNNKEL (reference sequence). CDR3 length: 17 amino acids. The ends lost 5 bases at V and 2 bases at J; junction bases unmatched: 13. This CDR3 reads CASSKRGGRFGQETQYF. The CDR3 DNA follows: TGTGCCAGCAGCAAACGGGGGGGCCGATTCGGACAAGAGACCCAGTACTTC.